A selection of T cell receptor beta chains follows, all from one sample in a study of T cell repertoires in cytomegalovirus infection. Antigen specificity for these receptors is unknown. TCRdb ran MiXCR on the reads and lists one entry per CDR3 protein. The sample holds approximately 73,000 distinct CDR3 sequences; approximately 42% are singletons and the top ten take just over 90%. The sequencing used CD8+ T cells from cultured PBMCs, collected from culture after CMV antigen stimulation. The receptors derive from a human donor in good health (CMV status not recorded). Some clones in this sample may be carry-over from other donors' samples. CDR3s include the opening cysteine and the closing phenylalanine or tryptophan. D genes are given only for firm matches. Where a row states a size, it is once, few, many or the class of an expanded clone; other rows omit it.

d_gene	v_gene	j_gene	abundance	CDR3aa	CDR3nt
NA	TRBV6-5	TRBJ2-6	NA	CASSYSIGANVLTF	TGTGCCAGCAGTTACTCGATTGGGGCCAACGTCCTGACTTTC
NA	TRBV6-1	TRBJ1-5	NA	CASSPWTYLGDQPQHF	TGTGCCAGCAGTCCCTGGACATACCTTGGGGATCAGCCCCAGCATTTT
TRBD1	TRBV6-1	TRBJ1-5	NA	CASSGWTGGNQPQHF	TGTGCCAGCAGTGGCTGGACAGGGGGGAATCAGCCCCAGCATTTT
TRBD1	TRBV6-5	TRBJ1-1	many	CASSYSRQGDTEAFF	TGTGCCAGCAGTTACTCGCGGCAGGGGGACACTGAAGCTTTCTTT
TRBD2	TRBV7-6	TRBJ2-1	many	CASSLVSGVNNEQFF	TGTGCCAGCAGCTTAGTTAGCGGGGTAAACAATGAGCAGTTCTTC
TRBD1	TRBV13	TRBJ1-1	few	CASSPTRGRGHTEAFF	TGTGCCAGCAGCCCCACCAGGGGCAGGGGGCATACTGAAGCTTTCTTT
TRBD1	TRBV4-3	TRBJ2-7	NA	CASSQDYGTGLHEQYF	TGCGCCAGCAGCCAAGACTATGGGACAGGGCTCCACGAGCAGTACTTC
NA	TRBV4-1	TRBJ2-3	NA	CASSPGPADTQYF	TGCGCCAGCAGCCCGGGGCCCGCAGATACGCAGTATTTT
TRBD1	TRBV6-2/TRBV6-3	TRBJ2-6	NA	CASSYPWGLGGDGGANVLTF	TGTGCCAGCAGTTACCCCTGGGGTTTAGGGGGCGACGGAGGGGCCAACGTCCTGACTTTC
TRBD2	TRBV6-2/TRBV6-3	TRBJ2-1	few	CASSYLFSSGTYNEQFF	TGTGCCAGCAGTTACTTGTTTTCTAGCGGTACCTACAATGAGCAGTTCTTC
TRBD1	TRBV7-9	TRBJ2-1	NA	CASSPTGDEQFF	TGTGCCAGCAGCCCTACAGGGGATGAGCAGTTCTTC
NA	TRBV28	TRBJ1-5	NA	CASSLCWLRGNQPQHF	TGTGCCAGCAGTTTATGCTGGCTCCGAGGCAATCAGCCCCAGCATTTT
TRBD1	TRBV7-6	TRBJ2-6	NA	CASSPDIIGQETYSSGANVLTF	TGTGCCAGCAGCCCCGATATTATAGGACAGGAAACTTACTCCTCTGGGGCCAACGTCCTGACTTTC
NA	TRBV12-3/TRBV12-4	TRBJ1-4	NA	CASSLPTVTNEKLFF	TGTGCCAGCAGTTTGCCGACGGTGACTAATGAAAAACTGTTTTTT
NA	TRBV4-3	TRBJ1-1	NA	CASSQDGRGDTEAFF	TGCGCCAGCAGCCAAGATGGGAGGGGAGACACTGAAGCTTTCTTT
NA	TRBV7-2	TRBJ2-4	few	CASSLPGRAKNIQYF	TGTGCCAGCAGCCTACCGGGGAGGGCCAAAAACATTCAGTACTTC
NA	TRBV7-8	TRBJ1-1	NA	CASSLNLRLMNTEAFF	TGTGCCAGCAGCTTAAATTTGCGGTTAATGAACACTGAAGCTTTCTTT
NA	TRBV28	TRBJ2-7	few	CASSLLWGQGGYEQYF	TGTGCCAGCAGTTTACTATGGGGTCAGGGTGGCTACGAGCAGTACTTC
NA	TRBV29-1	TRBJ1-5	few	CSVRDNYSNQPQHF	TGCAGCGTCCGAGACAATTATAGCAATCAGCCCCAGCATTTT
NA	TRBV5-6	TRBJ2-7	NA	CASSLGSISYEQYF	TGTGCCAGCAGCTTGGGTAGCATCTCCTACGAGCAGTACTTC
NA	TRBV2	TRBJ2-7	NA	CASWDMDEQYF	TGTGCCAGCTGGGACATGGACGAGCAGTACTTC
TRBD1	TRBV5-1	TRBJ2-5	NA	CASSPDRGPGETQYF	TGCGCCAGCAGCCCGGACAGGGGACCTGGGGAGACCCAGTACTTC
NA	TRBV7-3	TRBJ2-5	NA	CASSIGGGAGETQYF	TGTGCCAGCAGCATAGGGGGGGGGGCGGGAGAGACCCAGTACTTC
NA	TRBV27	TRBJ2-7	NA	CASSFNRPLSYEQYF	TGTGCCAGCAGTTTCAATAGGCCGCTTAGCTACGAGCAGTACTTC
NA	TRBV4-1	TRBJ2-7	NA	CASSQDSGIEQYF	TGCGCCAGCAGCCAAGATTCGGGGATCGAGCAGTACTTC
TRBD1	TRBV28	TRBJ2-3	NA	CASSSPRTGVESPDTQYF	TGTGCCAGCAGTTCCCCTCGGACAGGGGTTGAAAGCCCAGATACGCAGTATTTT
NA	TRBV4-1	TRBJ2-7	NA	CASSQDAQAGVNEQYF	TGCGCCAGCAGCCAAGATGCACAGGCAGGCGTCAACGAGCAGTACTTC
TRBD2	TRBV4-1	TRBJ2-7	NA	CASSQDFGTKYEQYF	TGCGCCAGCAGCCAAGACTTTGGGACTAAATACGAGCAGTACTTC
NA	TRBV7-9	TRBJ2-7	NA	CASSSFGTVSYEQYF	TGTGCCAGCAGCTCCTTCGGGACGGTCTCCTACGAGCAGTACTTC
NA	TRBV6-5	TRBJ1-3	NA	CASSEPWGQDRNTIYF	TGTGCCAGCAGTGAACCCTGGGGCCAGGACCGAAACACCATATATTTT
TRBD1	TRBV7-3	TRBJ2-3	few	CASSGARDRVKPLLTDTQYF	TGTGCCAGCAGCGGCGCCCGGGACAGGGTTAAACCCCTTCTCACAGATACGCAGTATTTT
TRBD2	TRBV24-1	TRBJ2-1	NA	CATGLAGAGDEQFF	TGTGCCACCGGACTAGCGGGGGCCGGCGATGAGCAGTTCTTC
TRBD1	TRBV7-9	TRBJ1-1	NA	CASSSRDRAPAEAFF	TGTGCCAGCAGCTCCAGGGACAGGGCCCCGGCTGAAGCTTTCTTT
TRBD1	TRBV2	TRBJ2-7	NA	CASSERPRDRSYLRYEQYF	TGTGCCAGCAGTGAACGGCCTCGGGACAGGTCCTATTTACGCTACGAGCAGTACTTC
NA	TRBV27	TRBJ2-1	NA	CASRPGPSNEQFF	TGTGCCAGCAGACCCGGACCGTCCAATGAGCAGTTCTTC
NA	TRBV27	TRBJ2-5	NA	CASSPTLANQETQYF	TGTGCCAGCAGCCCAACCCTAGCGAACCAAGAGACCCAGTACTTC
NA	TRBV7-4	TRBJ1-1	NA	CASTQGAENTEAFF	TGTGCCAGCACCCAAGGGGCAGAGAACACTGAAGCTTTCTTT
TRBD1	TRBV28	TRBJ1-5	few	CASSSGQGAYLGNQPQHF	TGTGCCAGCAGTTCGGGACAGGGGGCATATTTAGGCAATCAGCCCCAGCATTTT
NA	TRBV7-4	TRBJ2-6	NA	CASTGSGANVLTF	TGTGCCAGCACGGGGTCTGGGGCCAACGTCCTGACTTTC